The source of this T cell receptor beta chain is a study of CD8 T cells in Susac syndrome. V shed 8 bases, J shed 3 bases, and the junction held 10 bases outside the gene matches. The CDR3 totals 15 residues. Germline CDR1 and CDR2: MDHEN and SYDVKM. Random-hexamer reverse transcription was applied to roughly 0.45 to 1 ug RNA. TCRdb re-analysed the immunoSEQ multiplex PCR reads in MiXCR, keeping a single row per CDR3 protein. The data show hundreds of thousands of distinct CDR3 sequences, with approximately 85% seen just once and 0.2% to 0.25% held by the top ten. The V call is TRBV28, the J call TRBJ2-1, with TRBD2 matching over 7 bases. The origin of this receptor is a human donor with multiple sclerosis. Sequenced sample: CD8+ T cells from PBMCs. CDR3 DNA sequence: TGTGCCAGCCTTTTTTCTACGGGAGGCTACAATGAGCAGTTCTTC. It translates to CASLFSTGGYNEQFF.